These T cell receptor beta chains were read from a single sample in a study of T-cell reconstitution after alpha-beta-depleted transplantation in children. A single record per CDR3 protein comes from TCRdb applying MiXCR to the PCR reads. Seen here are 350,000 to 450,000 distinct CDR3 sequences, approximately 12% observed once, and the top ten hold approximately 4.2%. The sequencing here drew on PBMCs, taken from the stem cell graft. Every receptor here comes from a human donor who donated a stem cell graft to a child with Fanconi anemia. Each CDR3 is given with its conserved first and last residue. A D gene is named only where the DNA matches it firmly. Clone sizes are given selectively: once, few, many, or a class where the clone is expanded.

few TRBJ2-1 NA TRBV15 TGTGCCACCAGCAGAGAGAAGCAACCCTACAATGAGCAGTTCTTC CATSREKQPYNEQFF
NA TRBJ1-5 NA TRBV5-6 TGTGCCAGCAGCTTGGGGGGAGGGGGAAGCAATCAGCCCCAGCATTTT CASSLGGGGSNQPQHF
many TRBJ2-7 NA TRBV11-3 TGTGCCAGCAGCTTAGGGGGACAAATCTACGAGCAGTACTTC CASSLGGQIYEQYF
many TRBJ1-1 NA TRBV6-2/TRBV6-3 TGTGCCAGCAGCCACTGGCAGGGTGAAGCTTTCTTT CASSHWQGEAFF
NA TRBJ2-5 TRBD2 TRBV4-3 TGCGCCAGCAGCCAAGGCCCGGGACTAGCGGGGTCCGCGACCCAGTACTTC CASSQGPGLAGSATQYF
NA TRBJ2-7 NA TRBV28 TGTGCCAGCACAATGGAGGACGAGCAGTACTTC CASTMEDEQYF
few TRBJ1-1 NA TRBV7-2 TGTGCCAGCAGCCGACTTGGGGGCACTGAAGCTTTCTTT CASSRLGGTEAFF
many TRBJ2-1 NA TRBV12-3/TRBV12-4 TGTGCCAGCAGTTTAATTTCAGGAGAGCAGTTCTTC CASSLISGEQFF
few TRBJ1-1 NA TRBV10-3 TGTGCCATCGGGCAGGGGATGAACACTGAAGCTTTCTTT CAIGQGMNTEAFF
once TRBJ2-5 NA TRBV25-1 TGTGCCAGCAGTGGGGGTTTGAGCGGCCCTCAAGGGACCCAGTACTTC CASSGGLSGPQGTQYF
NA TRBJ1-2 NA TRBV7-2 TGTGCCAGCAGCTTAGGACACCAGGGAACGTATGGCTACACCTTC CASSLGHQGTYGYTF
many TRBJ2-3 NA TRBV12-3/TRBV12-4 TGTGCCAGCAGACTCCACCACGGGGGTACGCAGTATTTT CASRLHHGGTQYF
many TRBJ2-1 NA TRBV12-3/TRBV12-4 TGTGCCAGCAGCTTACACGACAATGAGCAGTTCTTC CASSLHDNEQFF
NA TRBJ2-1 NA TRBV4-3 TGCGCCAGCAGCAGTGTAGGCACCTTCGAGGGGAATGAGCAGTTCTTC CASSSVGTFEGNEQFF
few TRBJ1-1 NA TRBV5-1 TGCGCCAGCAGCTTGACCGGTTTCGGGACTGAAGCTTTCTTT CASSLTGFGTEAFF
many TRBJ2-3 TRBD1 TRBV6-5 TGCGCCACTTACAGGGGTAGAGATACGCAGTATTTT CATYRGRDTQYF
few TRBJ1-5 NA TRBV27 TGTGCCAGCTCTTCGGGTGCAGGTCGCAATCAGCCCCAGCATTTT CASSSGAGRNQPQHF
NA TRBJ2-4 NA TRBV2 TGTGCCAGCACCGACAGAAACATTCAGTACTTC CASTDRNIQYF
few TRBJ1-1 NA TRBV20-1 TGCAGTGCTAGACAGGACCCGAACACTGAAGCTTTCTTT CSARQDPNTEAFF
few TRBJ2-3 TRBD1 TRBV6-2/TRBV6-3 TGTGCCAGCATTTTACTACCGGGACAGCGGGATACGCAGTATTTT CASILLPGQRDTQYF
NA TRBJ2-1 NA TRBV29-1 TGCAGCGTGGCCCCCGAGGGGTTGGACAATGAGCAGTTCTTC CSVAPEGLDNEQFF
NA TRBJ1-6 NA TRBV27 TGTGCCAGCAGTTTATCGGAGGCATATAATTCACCCCTCCACTTT CASSLSEAYNSPLHF
NA TRBJ1-5 NA TRBV12-3/TRBV12-4 TGTGCCAGCAGTTACATACAGGGAAACCAGCCCCAGCATTTT CASSYIQGNQPQHF
many TRBJ1-2 TRBD1 TRBV12-5 TGTGCTAGTGGCACAGGGGGCCGTGGCTACACCTTC CASGTGGRGYTF
many TRBJ1-4 NA TRBV29-1 TGCAGCGTCCCATTGGGGAGAACTAATGAAAAACTGTTTTTT CSVPLGRTNEKLFF
few TRBJ2-1 NA TRBV24-1 TGTGCCACCAGTGATTACAAGGACAATGAGCAGTTCTTC CATSDYKDNEQFF
few TRBJ2-5 TRBD1 TRBV7-9 TGTGCCAGCAGCCGACTTCGGACAGGGACGGAGGAGACCCAGTACTTC CASSRLRTGTEETQYF